This T cell receptor beta chain was captured by sequencing in a study of graft-versus-host responses after intestinal transplantation. Study information: After anti-thymocyte globulin induction, recipients took tacrolimus and steroids for around 3 years.

Concerning this clone: As yet, its antigen is unknown.

TCRdb keeps only in-frame clones here, not all; method: immunoSEQ multiplex PCR. This table has about 90,000 clones, 80% to 95% appearing once. CDR1 is MGHRA, CDR2 YSYEKL, per germline. Trimming at V came to 2 bases and at J to 13 bases, leaving 7 bases not matched to a gene. CDR3 size: 12 residues. The input for sequencing was unstimulated CD4+ T cells sorted from spleen or lymph node cells, taken before transplant. The rearrangement uses TRBV4-1 and TRBJ2-7, with 8 bases lining up with TRBD2. The sequence was collected from a human donor who was the organ donor for an intestinal transplant. The CDR3 nucleotides read TGCGCCAGCAGCCAATCCCCGGGACTAGTATACTTC. Its protein is CASSQSPGLVYF.